Detailed here is one T cell receptor beta chain. What antigen it recognizes has not been identified. Base qualities were left out, and no much larger clone turns up one base away. The source of the sample is a study of T cell responses to AZD1222 COVID-19 vaccine (dated by TCRdb to the early 2020s). Regarding the complete study: AZD1222 recipients with second doses at about 4 weeks or about 12 weeks were pooled, because spike-specific TCR depth and breadth did not differ between schedules. A total of 233 trial participants underwent TCR sequencing, of whom about 210 received two doses of AZD1222 and some 26 received two doses of the MenACWY control vaccine. Trial participants were enrolled by age into 18-55, 56-69 and 70-plus year subgroups, with approximately 150, 28 and 58 TCR-sequenced participants respectively.

The CDR3 regions of human TCRbeta chains were analyzed by immunosequencing. Per the authors' processing: Repertoire TCRs were checked for matches against a reference library of SARS-CoV-2-specific TCRs that had been generated using the MIRA antigen-specificity platform. Breadth was defined as the fraction of unique TCRs that were SARS-CoV-2-associated, and depth was defined as the fraction of total T cells that were SARS-CoV-2-associated. Using the MIRA data, each spike-specific TCR was assigned both to the spike region to which the TCR was reactive and to a CD4 or CD8 class. Log10-transformed breadth and depth values were compared by one-way ANOVA with Sidak's multiple comparisons tests. Held by TCRdb, this immuneACCESS table contains in-frame sequences only and omits some clones. Under half of the omission traces to an unresolved V gene where checked; the cause of the rest is unknown. Clone size and V and J calls were adopted from that table, with D and trimming inferred from the DNA. The sample table holds about 160,000 clones, of which around 95% were seen once. The top ten clonotypes cover roughly 1.3% of the sample.

Explained via the paper, the time point label denotes: baseline before first vaccination. Samples from vaccinated people were obtained from the UK trials COV001 and COV002, which included a single-blind randomized controlled phase 2/3 trial of AZD1222 (ChAdOx1 nCoV-19) in healthy adults. Trial participant PBMC samples were collected at day 0 and day 28 after the second dose for TCRbeta chain sequencing. The V end loses 1 base and the J end loses 4 bases, and a stretch of 13 bases separates them. From the germline V gene (reference sequence), CDR1 is LNHDA and CDR2 is SQIVND. There are 15 amino acids in the CDR3, from cysteine to phenylalanine inclusive. The sequence is cut down to CDR3 DNA, 45 bases in frame from base 1. Study-level results and caveats: A significant rise in spike-specific TCR breadth and depth was observed after two AZD1222 doses relative to day 0 and relative to MenACWY recipients. Vaccine-associated CD4 TCRs spanned the whole spike protein, with dominant responses in regions 160-218 and 743-854. Participants were mostly white British and included more females than males, and it was suggested by the authors that clonal diversity may have been underestimated. Reportedly, close to half of the unique spike-specific TCRs recognized epitopes lying outside the regions that are mutated in the B.1.351 and B.1.1.7 variants. Conclusions about previously exposed vaccinees were limited because only a handful of AZD1222 recipients were SARS-CoV-2 seropositive at baseline. The 56-69-year group was small, and its depth increase did not reach significance, likely because of low power. Because no day 14 peak-response samples were available, the repertoires could be characterized only after the peak T cell response.

Sequencing used peripheral blood, obtained on day 0 of AZD1222 vaccination. This chain joins TRBV19 to TRBJ1-1; no confident D gene assignment can be made. The sequence derives from an adult in good health. The CDR3 loop reads CASSIGAPRGTEAFF. The DNA reads as follows: TGTGCCAGTAGTATAGGGGCCCCAAGAGGCACTGAAGCTTTCTTT. When the CDR3 is completed using the reference TRBV19 and TRBJ1-1 genes on either side, the full variable domain is DGGITQSPKYLFRKEGQNVTLSCEQNLNHDAMYWYRQDPGQGLRLIYYSQIVNDFQKGDIAEGYSVSREKKESFPLTVTSAQKNPTAFYLCASSIGAPRGTEAFFGQGTRLTVV.